This T cell receptor (beta chain) was sequenced in a study of shared clonotypes between healthy human individuals. Study results and limitations: Generation of non-shared clonotypes was less probable than generation of clonotypes shared by all four donors. Sampling involved blood alone; tissue repertoires likely differ. It was observed that 5% to 6.5% of naive CD4 clonotypes were shared across several donors.

Trimming pared 1 base from V and 6 bases from J, leaving 11 bases between. The CDR3 runs 14 residues. Germline V gene sequence: CDR1 MGHRA, CDR2 YSYEKL. Per sorted-subset replicate PCR, input was 150 to 250 ng DNA, representing tens of thousands of T cell genomes. The method was immunoSEQ multiplex PCR; TCRdb's version includes in-frame clones alone and lacks a portion of them. Of about 1 million clones in the sample, under 80% were seen once. To note about this clone: Its antigen is not identified.

This chain joins TRBV4-1 and TRBJ2-3, with D unresolved. Source material: memory CD4+ T cells sorted from blood. Subset meaning: CD45RA-negative fraction. This receptor was taken from a man between 18 and 35 years old in good health. In DNA form, the CDR3 reads TGCGCCAGCAGCCAAGGGCACGCCGGGGATACGCAGTATTTT. Encoded protein: CASSQGHAGDTQYF.